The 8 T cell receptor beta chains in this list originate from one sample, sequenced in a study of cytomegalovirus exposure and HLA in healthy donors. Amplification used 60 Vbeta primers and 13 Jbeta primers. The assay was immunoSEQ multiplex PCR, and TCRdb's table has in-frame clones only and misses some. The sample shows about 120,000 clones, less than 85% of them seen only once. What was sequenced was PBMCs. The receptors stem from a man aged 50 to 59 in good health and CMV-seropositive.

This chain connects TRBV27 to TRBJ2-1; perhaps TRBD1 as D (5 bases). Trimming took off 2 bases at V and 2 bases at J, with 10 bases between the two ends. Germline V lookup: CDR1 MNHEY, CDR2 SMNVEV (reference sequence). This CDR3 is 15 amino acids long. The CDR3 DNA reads TGTGCCAGCAGTTTAGTGGCAGGGACCTACAATGAGCAGTTCTTC. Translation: CASSLVAGTYNEQFF.

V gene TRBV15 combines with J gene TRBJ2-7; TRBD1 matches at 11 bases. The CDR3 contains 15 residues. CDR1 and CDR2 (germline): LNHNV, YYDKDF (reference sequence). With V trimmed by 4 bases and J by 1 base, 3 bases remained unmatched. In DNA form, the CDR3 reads TGTGCCACCAGCACCCGGGACAGGGGGTCCTACGAGCAGTACTTC. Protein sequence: CATSTRDRGSYEQYF.

CDR3 loop: CASSLESFGTEEAFF. CDR3 DNA: TGTGCCAGCAGCTTAGAGTCTTTCGGGACAGAGGAAGCTTTCTTT. The V gene is TRBV7-2, the J gene TRBJ1-1; 7 positions agree with TRBD1. Germline assignment: CDR1 SGHTA and CDR2 FQGNSA. The J segment lost 8 bases and the V segment lost 1 base, leaving 10 bases of the junction unmatched. There are 15 residues in the CDR3.

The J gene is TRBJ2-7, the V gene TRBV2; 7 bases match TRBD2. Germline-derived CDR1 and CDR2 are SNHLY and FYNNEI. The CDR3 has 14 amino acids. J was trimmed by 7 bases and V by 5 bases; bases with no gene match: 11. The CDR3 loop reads CASSPGTGGREQYF. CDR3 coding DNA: TGTGCCAGCAGTCCGGGTACGGGGGGTCGGGAGCAGTACTTC.

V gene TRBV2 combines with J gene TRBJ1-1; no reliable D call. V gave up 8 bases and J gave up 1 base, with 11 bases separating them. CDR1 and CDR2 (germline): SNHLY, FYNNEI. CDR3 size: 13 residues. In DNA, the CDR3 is TGTGCCAGCCTAAAGGAGGCGAACACTGAAGCTTTCTTT. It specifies CASLKEANTEAFF.

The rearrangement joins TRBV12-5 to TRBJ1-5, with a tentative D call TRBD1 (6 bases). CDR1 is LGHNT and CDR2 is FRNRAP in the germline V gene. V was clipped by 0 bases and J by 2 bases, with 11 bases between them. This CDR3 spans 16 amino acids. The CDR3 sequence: CASGLVRAGGNQPQHF. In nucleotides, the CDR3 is TGTGCTAGTGGTTTGGTACGGGCAGGGGGCAATCAGCCCCAGCATTTT.

CDR3 nucleotides: TGTGCCAGCAGCTTTCAGGGGGCTTTGAATGAGCAGTTCTTC. The encoded protein is CASSFQGALNEQFF. The chain joins TRBV7-9 to TRBJ2-1, with 8 bases identical to TRBD1. CDR3 size: 14 residues. Germline CDR1 is SEHNR and CDR2 is FQNEAQ (reference sequence). V trimming: 3 bases; J trimming: 7 bases; junction bases outside the gene matches: 5.

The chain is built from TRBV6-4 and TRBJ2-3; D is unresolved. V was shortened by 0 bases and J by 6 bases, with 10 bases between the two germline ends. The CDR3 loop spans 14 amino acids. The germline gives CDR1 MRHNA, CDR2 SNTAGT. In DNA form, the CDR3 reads TGTGCCAGCAGTGACTCGGGCTCATTGGATACGCAGTATTTT. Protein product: CASSDSGSLDTQYF.